One and the same sample provided the 19 T cell receptor beta chains below, sequenced in a study of vaccination and CD4 T cells after COVID-19. No antigens are known for them. The treatment was: approximately nine-day PBMC culture with coronavirus spike peptide pools or control peptides (ViraFEST assay). The Oncomine TCR Beta short-read assay was applied to DNA of cultured CD4+ T cells. TCRdb re-called the PCR reads through MiXCR, storing one row per CDR3 protein. The data hold about 15,000 distinct CDR3 sequences, with about two fifths observed a single time. Material: CD4+ T cells from blood, cultured in vitro, obtained before SARS-CoV-2 vaccination. The receptors here all came from a human donor who had recovered from COVID-19.

The CDR3 sequence: CASRTGLNTEAFF. DNA of the CDR3: TGTGCCAGCAGGACAGGGCTGAACACTGAAGCTTTCTTT. The chain recombines TRBV2 with TRBJ1-1; 7 bases align to TRBD1. V shed 6 bases and J 0 bases; nucleotides not matched to a gene: 1. The CDR3 has 13 residues. Germline V gene sequence: CDR1 SNHLY, CDR2 FYNNEI.

In this sample, this clonotype turned up a few times. The CDR3 reads CASSFRDRAVELRANVLTF. CDR3 sequence (DNA): TGTGCCAGCAGTTTCCGGGACAGGGCTGTTGAGTTGAGAGCCAACGTCCTGACTTTC. This sequence joins TRBV6-5 and TRBJ2-6; TRBD1 matches 9 bases. The germline V gene encodes CDR1 MNHEY and CDR2 SVGAGI. This CDR3 is 19 amino acids long. With 4 bases clipped from V and 7 bases from J, the junction kept 17 bases outside the gene matches.

The chain employs TRBV10-2 and TRBJ1-3; D perhaps matches TRBD1 (5 bases). The germline V gene encodes CDR1 WSHSY and CDR2 SAAADI. V shed 0 bases and J shed 0 bases, with 12 bases lying between them. CDR3 length equals 17 residues. As DNA, the CDR3 is TGCGCCAGCAGTGAGTCCGCGGGGGGGAGCTCTGGAAACACCATATATTTT. It encodes CASSESAGGSSGNTIYF.

This clonotype turned up a few times. The rearrangement joins TRBV12-3 or TRBV12-4 to TRBJ1-2; no definite D call. Trimming shortened V by 3 bases and J by 6 bases, and 8 bases separated the two germline ends. This CDR3 has 12 amino acids. CDR3 sequence reads: CASSFGRHGYTF. The CDR3 DNA reads as TGTGCCAGCAGTTTCGGGCGACATGGCTACACCTTC.

The chain uses TRBV7-2 and TRBJ1-1, with D unclear. CDR1 and CDR2 (germline): SGHTA, FQGNSA. V lost 4 bases and J 3 bases, leaving 12 bases between the germline ends. This CDR3 has 14 amino acids. CDR3 amino acids: CASSSRVPDTEAFF. The CDR3 region has the DNA TGTGCCAGCAGCTCGCGGGTCCCGGACACTGAAGCTTTCTTT.

This clonotype has just a few counts. The rearrangement links TRBV6-2 or TRBV6-3 to TRBJ2-1; 8 nucleotides agree with TRBD2. CDR3 length equals 17 residues. Germline V CDR1 and CDR2: MNHEY, SVGEGT. V was clipped by 3 bases and J by 9 bases; unmatched bases: 16. CDR3 nucleotide sequence: TGTGCCAGCAGTTATTTCGAAGCGGGAGCGACGGGAGGTGAGCAGTTCTTC. This sequence encodes CASSYFEAGATGGEQFF.

The chain joins TRBV12-3 or TRBV12-4 to TRBJ1-1; D possibly corresponds to TRBD1 (5 bases). CDR3 size: 13 residues. Trimming shortened V by 7 bases and J by 6 bases, and 15 bases separated the two germline ends. CDR3 protein: CASTAGLQAEAFF. The CDR3 DNA reads as TGTGCCAGCACCGCGGGACTGCAAGCTGAAGCTTTCTTT.

The V gene is TRBV6-1, the J gene TRBJ1-2; perhaps TRBD1 as D (6 bases). This CDR3 is 11 amino acids long. V lost 5 bases to trimming and J lost 8 bases, with 9 bases between them. Germline lookup yields CDR1 MNHNS and CDR2 SASEGT. CDR3: CASSKGGGYTF. The CDR3 nucleotides read TGTGCCAGCAGTAAGGGGGGGGGCTACACCTTC.

Only a few counts were recorded for this clonotype. The V call is TRBV11-3, the J call TRBJ2-5; D uncertain. With 6 bases removed from V and 5 bases from J, the gap between germline ends came to 7 bases. The length of the CDR3 is 11 residues. Per germline, CDR1 SGHNT and CDR2 YENEEA. The CDR3 here is CASSVGETQYF. The CDR3 DNA sequence: TGTGCCAGCAGTGTCGGGGAGACCCAGTACTTC. The whole variable domain, remainder taken from reference TRBV11-3 and TRBJ2-5, is EAGVVQSPRYKIIEKKQPVAFWCNPISGHNTLYWYLQNLGQGPELLIRYENEEAVDDSQLPKDRFSAERLKGVDSTLKIQPAELGDSAVYLCASSVGETQYFGPGTRLLVL.

The rearrangement joins TRBV6-1 to TRBJ2-6; D call uncertain. The germline V and J ends were trimmed by 1 base and 0 bases, with 4 bases remaining between them. This CDR3 is built from 15 residues. Germline V gives CDR1 MNHNS, CDR2 SASEGT. In DNA, the CDR3 is TGTGCCAGCAGTGAAGGCGGCTCTGGGGCCAACGTCCTGACTTTC. Translated: CASSEGGSGANVLTF.

The J gene is TRBJ2-7, the V gene TRBV6-1; 9 nucleotides line up with TRBD2. CDR1 is MNHNS and CDR2 is SASEGT in the germline V gene. CDR3 length equals 16 residues. V shed 1 base and J 3 bases; nucleotides not matched to a gene: 7. In DNA, the CDR3 is TGTGCCAGCAGTGAAGGCCGCACTAGCGGGTACTACGAGCAGTACTTC. Translated: CASSEGRTSGYYEQYF.

This clonotype came up a few times. V is TRBV7-9 and J is TRBJ2-7; 8 bases match TRBD1. The CDR3 spans 13 residues. Looked up from germline, CDR1 is SEHNR and CDR2 is FQNEAQ (reference sequence). Trimming at V came to 7 bases and at J to 4 bases, leaving 6 bases not matched to a gene. CDR3 protein: CASNSGGWYEQYF. DNA of the CDR3: TGTGCCAGCAACTCAGGGGGCTGGTACGAGCAGTACTTC.

The table lists this clonotype with a few counts. The rearrangement links TRBV6-1 to TRBJ1-2; TRBD1 aligns across 7 bases. CDR1 and CDR2 (germline): MNHNS, SASEGT. This CDR3 region has 13 residues. Trimming took 6 bases from V and 4 from J; bases not matched to a gene: 5. The CDR3 coding sequence is TGTGCCAGCAGAGAGCGGGACAGCTATGGCTACACCTTC. It codes for CASRERDSYGYTF.

This sequence joins TRBV6-2 or TRBV6-3 and TRBJ2-2, with D possibly being TRBD2 (5 bases). The germline CDR1 and CDR2 sequences are MNHEY and SVGEGT. The CDR3 loop spans 15 amino acids. V dropped 6 bases and J dropped 0 bases, with 11 bases sitting between them. As DNA, the CDR3 is TGTGCCAGCAGCCTTGTGCGGGCGAACACCGGGGAGCTGTTTTTT. This gives the protein CASSLVRANTGELFF.

V and J are TRBV20-1 and TRBJ1-5; possibly TRBD1 for D (5 bases). With 1 base removed from V and 0 bases from J, the gap between germline ends came to 13 bases. Germline assignment: CDR1 DFQATT and CDR2 SNEGSKA (reference sequence). CDR3 length: 16 residues. The CDR3 reads CSARGQGVNSNQPQHF. The CDR3 region has the DNA TGCAGTGCTAGAGGGCAGGGCGTAAATAGCAATCAGCCCCAGCATTTT.

The chain recombines TRBV11-3 with TRBJ1-1, with D unclear. Trimming left V 1 base short and J 1 base short, with 7 bases between. CDR1 and CDR2 from the germline V gene are SGHNT and YENEEA. The CDR3 has 14 amino acids. The CDR3 sequence is CASSLGAANTEAFF. CDR3 nucleotide sequence: TGTGCCAGCAGCTTAGGGGCAGCGAACACTGAAGCTTTCTTT.

The chain is built from TRBV6-1 and TRBJ2-7, with 8 positions matching TRBD1. CDR3 size: 13 residues. The germline CDR1 and CDR2 sequences are MNHNS and SASEGT. V shed 4 bases and J 4 bases; nucleotides not matched to a gene: 3. The CDR3 sequence is CASSGDRYYEQYF. The CDR3 DNA reads TGTGCCAGCAGTGGGGACAGGTATTACGAGCAGTACTTC.

DNA for the CDR3: TGCAGTTCTTCCCCGTGGACTAGCGGGGTTGGGGGGAATGAGCAGTTCTTC. Its protein is CSSSPWTSGVGGNEQFF. The chain joins TRBV20-1 to TRBJ2-1, with 12 nucleotides matching TRBD2. CDR1 is DFQATT, CDR2 SNEGSKA, per germline (reference sequence). The CDR3 loop spans 17 amino acids. V shed 8 bases and J 7 bases; nucleotides not matched to a gene: 18.

This clonotype was detected a few times. The genes are TRBV7-2 and TRBJ2-3; 11 bases map to TRBD2. The germline V gene encodes CDR1 SGHTA and CDR2 FQGNSA. This CDR3 comprises 21 residues. V gave up 1 base and J gave up 2 bases; unmatched junction bases: 17. The CDR3 nucleotides read TGTGCCAGCAGCTTAGTGGATGTTGTGTTCGGGACTAGCGGATTCACAGATACGCAGTATTTT. It is translated as CASSLVDVVFGTSGFTDTQYF.